Listed below are T cell receptor beta chains from one sample, sequenced in a study of cytomegalovirus exposure and HLA in healthy donors. Method: immunoSEQ multiplex PCR; TCRdb's copy keeps in-frame clones and lacks some. The sample lists about 160,000 clones, roughly 84% occurring once. Sequenced material: PBMCs. These receptors all come from a man aged 18 to 29 in good health and CMV-seronegative. Each CDR3 is given with its conserved first and last residue. A D gene is named only where the DNA matches it firmly. The size entry is marked missing in some rows and otherwise reads once, few, many or a size class.

few	TRBV4-3	TRBD2	TRBJ2-1	TGCGCCAGCAGCCAAGATTGGCGGGGAGGGGCCATCTCCTACAATGAGCAGTTCTTC	CASSQDWRGGAISYNEQFF
NA	TRBV4-2	TRBD1	TRBJ2-4	TGTGCCAGCAGCCAAGGGCCCCCTGGACAGGGGGCAACATTAAACATTCAGTACTTC	CASSQGPPGQGATLNIQYF
NA	TRBV11-2	NA	TRBJ2-1	TGTGCCAGCAGCCTTAGTCGGGGGGCGTTATACAATGAGCAGTTCTTC	CASSLSRGALYNEQFF
NA	TRBV5-1	NA	TRBJ2-7	TGCGCCAGCAGCTTGGCCGGGGAGCCTAGGAGGGACGAGCAGTACTTC	CASSLAGEPRRDEQYF
NA	TRBV4-1	NA	TRBJ2-1	TGCGCCAGCAGCCCCCCGGGGGCTAGCGGCTACAATGAGCAGTTCTTC	CASSPPGASGYNEQFF
NA	TRBV6-4	NA	TRBJ2-3	TGTGCCAGCAGTGACCAAGTGGCGGCAACAGATACGCAGTATTTT	CASSDQVAATDTQYF
once	TRBV11-2	TRBD2	TRBJ2-3	TGTGCCAGCAGCCAGCGGGGGGCCGGGACAGATACGCAGTATTTT	CASSQRGAGTDTQYF
NA	TRBV7-7	TRBD2	TRBJ2-2	TGTGCTAGCAGCCCGGGACTAGGCAGCACCGGGGAGCTGTTTTTT	CASSPGLGSTGELFF
once	TRBV7-9	NA	TRBJ1-2	TGTTCCAGCAGCTTAGGGCAGGGTCATGGCTACACCTTC	CSSSLGQGHGYTF
NA	TRBV9	NA	TRBJ1-5	TGTGCCAGCAGCGTCGGTTCTCGAGGTGAGCCCCAGCATTTT	CASSVGSRGEPQHF
NA	TRBV18	NA	TRBJ1-1	TGTGCCAGCTCACGGGGGAACAGGGAGGGGGACACTGAAGCTTTCTTT	CASSRGNREGDTEAFF
once	TRBV7-2	NA	TRBJ1-6	TGTGCCAGCAGCTTAGGGGGGACTGGTAATTCACCCCTCCACTTT	CASSLGGTGNSPLHF
NA	TRBV11-1	NA	TRBJ2-1	TGTGCCAGCAGCTTAGATGGTAGCGAGAACAATGAGCAGTTCTTC	CASSLDGSENNEQFF
NA	TRBV30	NA	TRBJ1-2	TGTGCCTGGACTCCACTGGACAGCTACTATGGCTACACCTTC	CAWTPLDSYYGYTF
NA	TRBV30	TRBD2	TRBJ2-3	TGTGCCTGGGCTAGCGGGGGGGGAGGGGCAGATACGCAGTATTTT	CAWASGGGGADTQYF
once	TRBV15	NA	TRBJ1-5	TGTGCCACCAGCAGAGATCGGGGGGTTAATCAGCCCCAGCATTTT	CATSRDRGVNQPQHF
NA	TRBV10-3	TRBD1	TRBJ1-6	TGTGCCATCAAGGAAGGGACAGGGAAGTCTCAGGGGGGATCACCCCTCCACTTT	CAIKEGTGKSQGGSPLHF
NA	TRBV5-6	TRBD1	TRBJ1-4	TGTGCCAGCAGCTTGACGCCTTCGGGACAGAGGCTGTTTTTT	CASSLTPSGQRLFF
NA	TRBV2	NA	TRBJ2-5	TGTGCCAGCAGTGACAGGGAAACCCAGTACTTC	CASSDRETQYF
few	TRBV19	TRBD1	TRBJ1-2	TGTGCCAGTATGAGGGGGCTCGGTTATGGCTACACCTTC	CASMRGLGYGYTF
NA	TRBV7-9	NA	TRBJ1-6	TGTGCCAGCAGCATAGGGAGCTCCTATAATTCACCCCTCCACTTT	CASSIGSSYNSPLHF
once	TRBV19	TRBD1	TRBJ1-2	TGTGCCAGTAGGGGGACAGGGGAAAGGAACTATGGCTACACCTTC	CASRGTGERNYGYTF
NA	TRBV18	NA	TRBJ2-1	TGTGCCAGCTCAGAGGGACTTTCCCACTCCTACAATGAGCAGTTCTTC	CASSEGLSHSYNEQFF
NA	TRBV7-9	NA	TRBJ1-5	TGTGCCAGCAGCTTCGGAGATAGCAATCAGCCCCAGCATTTT	CASSFGDSNQPQHF
NA	TRBV11-2	NA	TRBJ2-4	TGTGCCAGCAGCTCCTATACAGAGATAGCCAAAAACATTCAGTACTTC	CASSSYTEIAKNIQYF
NA	TRBV5-4	TRBD1	TRBJ1-3	TGTGCCAGCACCGCGGACAGGGTGGACTCTGGAAACACCATATATTTT	CASTADRVDSGNTIYF
NA	TRBV6-1	TRBD1	TRBJ1-2	TGTGCCAGCAGGGGGACAGGAATTGAGGGCTACACCTTC	CASRGTGIEGYTF
NA	TRBV4-1	NA	TRBJ1-5	TGCGCCAGCAGCCAAGATTTAACTTCGGGTCAGCCCCAGCATTTT	CASSQDLTSGQPQHF
NA	TRBV19	TRBD1	TRBJ1-5	TGTGCCAGTAGTGCCCGGGACAGGGGTGGGGGCAATCAGCCCCAGCATTTT	CASSARDRGGGNQPQHF
few	TRBV27	TRBD1	TRBJ1-2	TGTGCCAGCAGTTTAAAGGGGGCAGGAGGCTACACCTTC	CASSLKGAGGYTF
NA	TRBV19	NA	TRBJ2-5	TGTGCCAGTAGTATTAGCCGCCACCAAGAGACCCAGTACTTC	CASSISRHQETQYF
NA	TRBV7-7	TRBD2	TRBJ2-3	TGTGCTAGCAGCTCAGGACTAGCGGGGGCCTACAGCACAGATACGCAGTATTTT	CASSSGLAGAYSTDTQYF
NA	TRBV2	TRBD2	TRBJ2-5	TGTGCCAGCAATTTCGGGGGGCAAGAGACCCAGTACTTC	CASNFGGQETQYF
NA	TRBV6-6	NA	TRBJ1-5	TGTGCCAGCAGTTACGTCTCACAGGGTCAGCCCCAGCATTTT	CASSYVSQGQPQHF
NA	TRBV6-1	NA	TRBJ1-5	TGTGCCAGCGCTTCTAAGGCGGACAGTGGTTTGCCCCAGCATTTT	CASASKADSGLPQHF
NA	TRBV19	TRBD2	TRBJ2-1	TGTGCCAGTAGTAGGTCTAGCGGGAGCTATGAGCAGTTCTTC	CASSRSSGSYEQFF
NA	TRBV7-3	NA	TRBJ2-1	TGTGCCAGCAGCCCGGTCCCGGGACTGGGGAATGGGCAGTTCTTC	CASSPVPGLGNGQFF
NA	TRBV9	NA	TRBJ2-7	TGTGCCAGCAGCGTAGTTGATAGGGGGGAGCAGTACTTC	CASSVVDRGEQYF
NA	TRBV4-1	NA	TRBJ1-5	TGCGCCAGCAGCCAAGAGCCCCGGGGATTCAATCAGCCCCAGCATTTT	CASSQEPRGFNQPQHF
once	TRBV5-1	NA	TRBJ2-7	TGCGCCAGCAGCCCGAGGAACAGGGAGACCTACGAGCAGTACTTC	CASSPRNRETYEQYF
NA	TRBV6-5	NA	TRBJ1-6	TGTGCCAGCAGCCGACAGGCGGGCGGTTCACCCCTCCACTTT	CASSRQAGGSPLHF
NA	TRBV18	TRBD1	TRBJ2-7	TGTGCCAGCTCGGGGAACAGGGGTCGCGACGAGCAGTACTTC	CASSGNRGRDEQYF
NA	TRBV7-2	NA	TRBJ1-2	TGTGCCAGCAGCTTACCACCAGGCCGAGATGGCTACACCTTC	CASSLPPGRDGYTF
few	TRBV4-1	NA	TRBJ1-5	TGCGCCAGCAGCCAATTCGGGTTCGTCCGACAGGATGGGGATCAGCCCCAGCATTTT	CASSQFGFVRQDGDQPQHF
NA	TRBV7-9	TRBD1	TRBJ1-3	TGTGCCAGCAGCTTAGGGACAGGGACTGGAAACACCATATATTTT	CASSLGTGTGNTIYF
NA	TRBV10-3	TRBD2	TRBJ2-7	TGTGCCATCAGTAGTACCAGGGCGGGAGGAAACTACGAGCAGTACTTC	CAISSTRAGGNYEQYF
few	TRBV5-1	NA	TRBJ1-5	TGCGCCAGCAGCTTGGGGGCAAATCAGCCCCAGCATTTT	CASSLGANQPQHF
NA	TRBV11-2	TRBD1	TRBJ1-4	TGTGCCAGCAGCTTAAAGACAGGGGGGTTATATCTTCCTAACGAAAAACTGTTTTTT	CASSLKTGGLYLPNEKLFF
NA	TRBV14	TRBD1	TRBJ1-2	TGTGCCAGCAGCTCGTCGGACAGGAACTATGGCTACACCTTC	CASSSSDRNYGYTF
once	TRBV11-3	TRBD1	TRBJ2-7	TGTGCCAGCAGCTCCGGCACAGGGGGCGGCGAGCAGTACTTC	CASSSGTGGGEQYF
NA	TRBV6-1	NA	TRBJ1-5	TGTGCCAGCAGTGAATATAGGGGGTTGATACAGCCAAATCGGCCTTATAGCAATCAGCCCCAGCATTTT	CASSEYRGLIQPNRPYSNQPQHF
NA	TRBV6-6	TRBD1	TRBJ1-5	TGTGCCAGCAGCCCACCAGGACAGGACAGCAATCAGCCCCAGCATTTT	CASSPPGQDSNQPQHF
NA	TRBV9	TRBD1	TRBJ2-7	TGTGCCAGCAGCGTAGACCCCTCGGGACAGGGTAACCACGAGCAGTACTTC	CASSVDPSGQGNHEQYF